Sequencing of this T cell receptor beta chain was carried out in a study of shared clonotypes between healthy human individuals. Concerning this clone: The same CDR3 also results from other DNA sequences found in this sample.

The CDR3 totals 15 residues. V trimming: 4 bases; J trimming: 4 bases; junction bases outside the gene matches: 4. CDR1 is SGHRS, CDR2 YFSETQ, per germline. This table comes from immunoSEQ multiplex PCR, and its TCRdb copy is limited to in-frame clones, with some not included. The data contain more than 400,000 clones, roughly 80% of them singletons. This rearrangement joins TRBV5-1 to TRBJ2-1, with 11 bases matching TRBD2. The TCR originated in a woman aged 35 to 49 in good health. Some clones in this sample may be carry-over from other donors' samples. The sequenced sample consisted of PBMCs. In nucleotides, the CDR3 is TGCGCCAGCAGCCTGGGACTAGCGGCTTACAATGAGCAGTTCTTC. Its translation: CASSLGLAAYNEQFF.